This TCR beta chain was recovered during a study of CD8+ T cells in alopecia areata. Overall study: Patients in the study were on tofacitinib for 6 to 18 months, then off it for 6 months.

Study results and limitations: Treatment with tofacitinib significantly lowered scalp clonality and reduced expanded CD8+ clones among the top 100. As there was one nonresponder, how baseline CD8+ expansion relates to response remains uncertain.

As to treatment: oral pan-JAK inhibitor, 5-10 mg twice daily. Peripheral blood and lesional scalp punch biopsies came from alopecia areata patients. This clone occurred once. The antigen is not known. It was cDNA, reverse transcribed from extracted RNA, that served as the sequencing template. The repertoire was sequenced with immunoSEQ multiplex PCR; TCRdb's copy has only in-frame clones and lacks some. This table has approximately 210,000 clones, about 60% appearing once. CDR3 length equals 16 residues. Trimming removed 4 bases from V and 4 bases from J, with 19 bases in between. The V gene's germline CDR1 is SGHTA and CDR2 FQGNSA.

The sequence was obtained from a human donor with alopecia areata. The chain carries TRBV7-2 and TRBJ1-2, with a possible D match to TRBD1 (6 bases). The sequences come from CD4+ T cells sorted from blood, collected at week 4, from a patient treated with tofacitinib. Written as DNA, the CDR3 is TGTGCCAGCAGCTCCCTCACAGGGCGGACTATCTATGGCTACACCTTC. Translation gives CASSSLTGRTIYGYTF.